This T cell receptor beta chain is from a study of cytomegalovirus exposure and HLA in healthy donors. Whole-study results and caveats: It was assumed in the presence/absence analyses that sequencing depth was roughly uniform across donors.

Note on this clone: Its antigen remains unidentified.

The V end lost 1 base, the J end lost 5 bases, and 9 bases lay between the germline ends. The CDR3 is made up of 14 amino acids. CDR1 LNHDA and CDR2 SQIVND come from the germline V gene (reference sequence). A multiplex PCR was run with 60 Vbeta primers and 13 Jbeta primers. Original data processing: Later, tens of millions of unique TCR beta chains were counted in an analysis, and some 11 million of them were shared. Sequencing was performed with immunoSEQ multiplex PCR; in TCRdb, only in-frame clones are kept and a portion is missing. The V and J calls and clone size come from that table; D and trimming were worked out from the DNA. The sample has fewer than 150,000 clones, around 77% seen once. Donors consisted of healthy bone marrow donors.

This chain connects TRBV19 to TRBJ2-1; D is unresolved. Sequences were obtained from PBMCs. This TCR derives from a man aged 45-60 years in good health and CMV-seronegative. The CDR3 here is CASSIGAGNNEQFF. In nucleotides, the CDR3 is TGTGCCAGTAGTATAGGGGCAGGAAACAATGAGCAGTTCTTC.